The 24 T cell receptor beta chains in this list originate from one sample, sequenced in a study of blood T cell repertoires in COVID-19. This table comes from immunoSEQ multiplex PCR, and its TCRdb copy is limited to in-frame clones, with some not included. The sample has about 47,000 clones, nearly 90% seen once. What was sequenced was peripheral blood. All receptors derive from a man between 45 and 60 years old with active COVID-19.

This sequence joins TRBV27 and TRBJ2-1; D is uncertain. The CDR3 covers 14 residues. Trimming left V 6 bases short and J 2 bases short, with 11 bases between. The germline V gene has CDR1 MNHEY and CDR2 SMNVEV (reference sequence). The CDR3 DNA sequence: TGTGCCAGCAGCCGCCCAGGTCCCTACAATGAGCAGTTCTTC. Translation: CASSRPGPYNEQFF.

The chain is built from TRBV9 and TRBJ2-1; D may be TRBD2 (6 bases). This CDR3 comprises 15 residues. V lost 0 bases, J lost 1 base, and 8 bases lay in between. Germline values: CDR1 SGDLS, CDR2 YYNGEE. CDR3 amino acids: CASSVDAGSYNEQFF. In DNA form, the CDR3 reads TGTGCCAGCAGCGTAGACGCGGGGTCCTACAATGAGCAGTTCTTC.

The rearrangement joins TRBV4-1 to TRBJ2-5; possible D gene TRBD1, 6 bases. Between the trimmed V and J ends, which lost 1 base and 1 base, there was a span of 7 bases. The CDR3 covers 14 residues. The germline V gene has CDR1 MGHRA and CDR2 YSYEKL. The CDR3 region is CASSQGGPQETQYF. The CDR3 nucleotides are TGCGCCAGCAGCCAAGGGGGGCCCCAAGAGACCCAGTACTTC.

V is TRBV6-6 and J is TRBJ2-1; 11 bases match TRBD2. Trimming at V came to 6 bases and at J to 5 bases, leaving 9 bases not matched to a gene. Germline V gene data show CDR1 as MNHNY and CDR2 as SVGAGI (reference sequence). The CDR3 loop spans 16 amino acids. The CDR3 protein is CASRQPGLAADNEQFF. For the CDR3, the DNA is TGTGCCAGCAGACAACCGGGACTAGCGGCGGACAATGAGCAGTTCTTC.

The V gene is TRBV27, the J gene TRBJ2-2; D may be TRBD1 (5 bases). The CDR3 covers 18 residues. The ends were cut back, 2 bases at V and 0 bases at J, with 16 bases in the middle. Looked up from germline, CDR1 is MNHEY and CDR2 is SMNVEV (reference sequence). Written as DNA, the CDR3 is TGTGCCAGCAGTTTACGTATAGCTGGGGCAGCGAACACCGGGGAGCTGTTTTTT. As protein: CASSLRIAGAANTGELFF.

The chain recombines TRBV2 with TRBJ2-1, with a possible D match to TRBD1 (5 bases). This CDR3 has 13 residues. The germline CDR1 and CDR2 sequences are SNHLY and FYNNEI. The V end lost 9 bases, the J end lost 6 bases, and 15 bases lay between the germline ends. The CDR3 here is CARLTDNLNEQFF. CDR3 DNA: TGTGCCAGGCTGACAGACAACCTCAATGAGCAGTTCTTC.

The V gene is TRBV7-2, the J gene TRBJ1-5; 9 nucleotides align to TRBD1. The CDR3 spans 18 residues. Germline V gene lookup returns CDR1 SGHTA and CDR2 FQGNSA. The V gene end was trimmed by 1 base and the J gene end by 1 base; junction bases not matched to a gene: 8. CDR3 loop: CASSLVGRTGASNQPQHF. In nucleotides, the CDR3 is TGTGCCAGCAGCTTAGTTGGCAGGACAGGGGCGAGCAATCAGCCCCAGCATTTT.

The chain uses TRBV9 and TRBJ1-1, with TRBD1 as a possible D gene (5 bases). CDR1 SGDLS and CDR2 YYNGEE come from the germline V gene. Trimming removed 0 bases at V and 3 bases at J, with 6 bases between. This CDR3 region has 13 residues. The CDR3, as DNA: TGTGCCAGCAGCGTAGTAGGGGACACTGAAGCTTTCTTT. Translated: CASSVVGDTEAFF.

The chain is built from TRBV7-3 and TRBJ2-1, with D tentatively TRBD2 (6 bases). The CDR3 covers 16 residues. Germline assignment: CDR1 SGHTA and CDR2 FQGTGA. V was clipped by 5 bases and J by 0 bases, with 14 bases between them. Written as DNA, the CDR3 is TGTGCCAGCAGCCCAACGGGGGAGAGCTCCTACAATGAGCAGTTCTTC. This encodes CASSPTGESSYNEQFF.

V gene TRBV7-9 combines with J gene TRBJ1-1; D not resolved. Per the germline V gene, CDR1 is SEHNR and CDR2 is FQNEAQ (reference sequence). CDR3 length equals 18 residues. Trimming took off 2 bases at V and 0 bases at J, with 19 bases between the two ends. The CDR3 DNA reads TGTGCCAGCAGCTTACGGGCGGGATTGGCGACTATGAACACTGAAGCTTTCTTT. Translation: CASSLRAGLATMNTEAFF.

The chain joins TRBV3-1 (or the pseudogene TRBV3-2) to TRBJ2-5, with TRBD1 matching over 11 bases. The V gene's germline CDR1 is LGHDT and CDR2 YNNKEL (reference sequence). This CDR3 region has 17 residues. After removal of 4 bases from V and 5 bases from J, the junction contained 12 bases not matched to a gene. DNA of the CDR3: TGTGCCAGCAGCCGAGGACAGGGGGCGCCACGGGGGGAGACCCAGTACTTC. Protein sequence: CASSRGQGAPRGETQYF.

V usage is TRBV5-1 and J usage is TRBJ1-4, with D uncertain. There are 14 residues in the CDR3. Germline V gene sequence: CDR1 SGHRS, CDR2 YFSETQ. The V end was cut by 0 bases, the J end by 3 bases, with 6 bases between. The CDR3 spells CASSLAGANEKLFF. CDR3 in DNA: TGCGCCAGCAGCTTGGCCGGAGCTAATGAAAAACTGTTTTTT.

The V gene is TRBV19, the J gene TRBJ2-1, with 7 nucleotides matching TRBD2. CDR3 length: 15 amino acids. After removal of 3 bases from V and 11 bases from J, the junction contained 13 bases not matched to a gene. CDR1 LNHDA and CDR2 SQIVND come from the germline V gene (reference sequence). The CDR3 sequence is CASSMGSGAGLKQFF. CDR3 bases: TGTGCCAGTAGTATGGGAAGCGGGGCCGGTCTTAAGCAGTTCTTC.

CDR3 nucleotides: TGTGCCAGCTCTCGTCCGGGGGGAGGAACCCTCCACTTT. This sequence encodes CASSRPGGGTLHF. The rearrangement joins TRBV7-2 to TRBJ1-6, with D tentatively TRBD1 (5 bases). Germline-derived CDR1 and CDR2 are SGHTA and FQGNSA. The CDR3 totals 13 residues. V lost 8 bases and J lost 14, with 19 bases in between.

The chain couples TRBV3-1 (or the pseudogene TRBV3-2) to TRBJ2-1; tentatively, D is TRBD2 (6 bases). CDR1 and CDR2 (germline): LGHDT, YNNKEL (reference sequence). This CDR3 has 14 amino acids. The V end was cut by 1 base, the J end by 8 bases, with 12 bases between. The chain's CDR3 is CASSQGRRGDEQFF. The CDR3 DNA reads as TGTGCCAGCAGCCAAGGCAGGCGGGGCGATGAGCAGTTCTTC.

The chain has TRBV5-1 and TRBJ2-1, with 7 bases aligning to TRBD1. The germline V gene has CDR1 SGHRS and CDR2 YFSETQ. The V and J ends lost 1 base and 5 bases, in that order; junction bases with no gene match: 3. The CDR3 covers 14 residues. The CDR3 DNA is TGCGCCAGCAGCTTGCAGGGGGTGGACAATGAGCAGTTCTTC. Amino acids: CASSLQGVDNEQFF. The full variable domain, its missing parts supplied by reference TRBV5-1 and TRBJ2-1, is KAGVTQTPRYLIKTRGQQVTLSCSPISGHRSVSWYQQTPGQGLQFLFEYFSETQRNKGNFPGRFSGRQFSNSRSEMNVSTLELGDSALYLCASSLQGVDNEQFFGPGTRLTVL.

The rearrangement links TRBV5-1 to TRBJ2-5, with 11 positions matching TRBD2. V gave up 0 bases and J gave up 10 bases; unmatched junction bases: 8. Germline assignment: CDR1 SGHRS and CDR2 YFSETQ. CDR3 length: 15 residues. The CDR3 here is CASSLETSGIGDQYF. The CDR3 DNA reads as TGCGCCAGCAGCTTGGAGACTAGCGGGATTGGGGACCAGTACTTC.

The chain has TRBV9 and TRBJ2-3; 7 bases are a match to TRBD2. This CDR3 has 16 residues. V was pared by 4 bases and J by 2 bases, with 10 bases of the junction left unmatched. Germline V lookup: CDR1 SGDLS, CDR2 YYNGEE. Here the CDR3 DNA reads TGTGCCAGCAGCCCGGGACCGGGACTACCCACAGATACGCAGTATTTT. It yields the protein CASSPGPGLPTDTQYF.

This chain uses TRBV6-5 with TRBJ1-5, with TRBD1 matching over 8 bases. Germline V gives CDR1 MNHEY, CDR2 SVGAGI. There are 15 residues in the CDR3. Trimming removed 6 bases from V and 1 base from J; junction bases left unmatched: 5. CDR3 DNA: TGTGCCAGCAGCGTTAACAGGGGGAGCAATCAGCCCCAGCATTTT. This gives the protein CASSVNRGSNQPQHF.

The CDR3 DNA follows: TGTGCCAGCAGCCCGGACAGAGCAGGCTACAATGAGCAGTTCTTC. It encodes CASSPDRAGYNEQFF. This chain uses TRBV9 with TRBJ2-1; tentative D call: TRBD1 (6 bases). CDR3 size: 15 residues. Trimming removed 4 bases at V and 3 bases at J, with 14 bases between. Germline values: CDR1 SGDLS, CDR2 YYNGEE.

The genes are TRBV6-5 and TRBJ1-5, with D unresolved. Per germline, CDR1 MNHEY and CDR2 SVGAGI. This CDR3 contains 14 residues. Trimming pared 11 bases from V and 1 base from J, leaving 15 bases between. As DNA, the CDR3 is TGTGCCTCCAGAGGGAGTGGAAGCAATCAGCCCCAGCATTTT. It specifies CASRGSGSNQPQHF.

This chain links TRBV3-1 (or the pseudogene TRBV3-2) with TRBJ1-6, with D possibly matching TRBD1 (5 bases). V dropped 0 bases and J dropped 5 bases, with 11 bases sitting between them. This CDR3 has 16 amino acids. Germline V lookup: CDR1 LGHDT, CDR2 YNNKEL (reference sequence). The CDR3 bases are TGTGCCAGCAGCCAAGAGGGGCGGCTAAATAATTCACCCCTCCACTTT. Protein sequence: CASSQEGRLNNSPLHF.

The chain employs TRBV3-1 (or the pseudogene TRBV3-2) and TRBJ2-1; weak D call: TRBD2 (5 bases). The germline V gene encodes CDR1 LGHDT and CDR2 YNNKEL (reference sequence). The V end was cut by 3 bases, the J end by 3 bases, with 15 bases between. The CDR3 sequence is 16 residues long. The CDR3 DNA follows: TGTGCCAGCAGCCACACGGTAAGCGGCAACTACAATGAGCAGTTCTTC. Its protein product is CASSHTVSGNYNEQFF.

V gene TRBV18 combines with J gene TRBJ1-1; 9 positions agree with TRBD1. This CDR3 has 15 residues. Germline V gives CDR1 KGHSH, CDR2 LQKENI. The junction had 4 bases not matched to a gene; V was cut back by 0 bases and J by 5 bases. The CDR3 region is CASSPPGTGRTEAFF. The CDR3, as DNA: TGTGCCAGCTCACCACCCGGGACAGGGAGAACTGAAGCTTTCTTT.